Shown below are 27 T cell receptor beta chains from a single sample sequenced in a study of cytomegalovirus exposure and HLA in healthy donors. 60 Vbeta and 13 Jbeta primers were used in PCR. Here immunoSEQ multiplex PCR was the method, and the copy in TCRdb shows in-frame clones only, minus some. The data show about 130,000 clones, about 81% seen once. Specimen: PBMCs. The source of these receptors is a woman in her thirties or forties in good health and CMV-seropositive.

The V gene is TRBV19, the J gene TRBJ2-2; 13 bases fit TRBD2. Trimming removed 6 bases from V and 2 bases from J; junction bases left unmatched: 6. Germline CDR1 LNHDA, CDR2 SQIVND (reference sequence). This CDR3 comprises 17 residues. The CDR3 region is CASRRTSGGSNTGELFF. The CDR3 region has the DNA TGTGCCAGTAGGAGGACTAGCGGGGGTTCAAACACCGGGGAGCTGTTTTTT.

The V and J genes are TRBV7-9 and TRBJ2-7; 7 nucleotides line up with TRBD1. From germline, CDR1 is SEHNR and CDR2 FQNEAQ (reference sequence). The CDR3 covers 17 residues. V lost 1 base, J lost 2 bases, and 11 bases stayed unmatched. The CDR3 protein is CASSLVPGQLDPYEQYF. The CDR3 DNA reads as TGTGCCAGCAGCTTAGTTCCGGGACAGCTGGATCCCTACGAGCAGTACTTC.

The CDR3 sequence: CASSPSSRQGHEQYF. Written as DNA, the CDR3 is TGTGCCAGCTCACCAAGTTCGAGACAGGGTCACGAGCAGTACTTC. V and J are TRBV18 and TRBJ2-7; 7 nucleotides align to TRBD1. V lost 2 bases, J lost 5 bases, and 9 bases stayed unmatched. CDR1 KGHSH and CDR2 LQKENI come from the germline V gene. The CDR3 extends over 15 amino acids.

The V call is TRBV6-1, the J call TRBJ2-7; 9 bases agree with TRBD2. J lost 4 bases, V lost 1 base, and 5 bases had no gene match. Germline assignment: CDR1 MNHNS and CDR2 SASEGT. The CDR3 has 15 residues. The CDR3: CASSEVTSGLYEQYF. The CDR3 DNA is TGTGCCAGCAGTGAAGTTACTAGCGGGCTATACGAGCAGTACTTC.

The gene calls are TRBV4-1 and TRBJ2-7, with D possibly being TRBD2 (5 bases). V lost 0 bases and J lost 6, with 18 bases in between. Germline V gene lookup returns CDR1 MGHRA and CDR2 YSYEKL. The CDR3 contains 16 residues. The CDR3 nucleotides are TGCGCCAGCAGCCAAGATAAACCCGGGGTCCTTGGCGAGCAGTACTTC. This codes for CASSQDKPGVLGEQYF.

V and J are TRBV2 and TRBJ2-2; 10 bases agree with TRBD1. The trim removed 4 bases at V and 4 bases at J, leaving 3 bases unmatched. CDR3 length equals 15 residues. Germline lookup yields CDR1 SNHLY and CDR2 FYNNEI. CDR3 loop: CASSVRQGATGELFF. The CDR3 DNA sequence: TGTGCCAGCAGTGTTCGACAGGGGGCCACCGGGGAGCTGTTTTTT.

The chain employs TRBV4-3 and TRBJ1-6; 9 nucleotides align to TRBD1. Trimming cost V 0 bases and J 7 bases; bases outside gene matches: 13. The CDR3 is 19 residues long. The germline V gene encodes CDR1 LGHNA and CDR2 YSLEER. CDR3 DNA: TGCGCCAGCAGCCAAGAGCCGCCGGGACAGGGATCTAGGAATTCACCCCTCCACTTT. Translated, it gives CASSQEPPGQGSRNSPLHF.

V usage is TRBV4-3 and J usage is TRBJ1-1; TRBD1 matches at 7 bases. There are 15 residues in the CDR3. Per germline, CDR1 LGHNA and CDR2 YSLEER. V gave up 4 bases and J gave up 4 bases; unmatched junction bases: 9. The CDR3 sequence: CASSPMTGLSTEAFF. The CDR3 DNA is TGCGCCAGCAGCCCCATGACAGGGTTGAGCACTGAAGCTTTCTTT.

The chain's CDR3 is CASSISPQGNNEKLFF. The DNA of the CDR3 is TGTGCCAGTAGTATATCTCCTCAGGGGAATAACGAAAAACTGTTTTTT. The V and J genes are TRBV19 and TRBJ1-4, with D possibly being TRBD1 (6 bases). The CDR3 has 16 amino acids. The germline V gene has CDR1 LNHDA and CDR2 SQIVND (reference sequence). Deletions cut 2 bases from V and 8 bases from J, with 18 bases between.

This clone was observed a few times. The CDR3 loop reads CASGFSPAGSRNTEAFF. The DNA of the CDR3 is TGCGCCAGCGGATTTTCACCGGCCGGGTCCAGAAACACTGAAGCTTTCTTT. V is TRBV23-1 and J is TRBJ1-1; D gene uncertain. TRBV23-1 is an open reading frame, and its role is uncertain. V was cut by 8 bases and J by 2 bases, with 24 bases left in between. The CDR3 has 17 residues.

The V and J genes are TRBV10-3 and TRBJ1-1, with a possible D match to TRBD1 (5 bases). V lost 7 bases, J lost 1 base, and 13 bases lay in between. The CDR3 loop spans 14 amino acids. The germline gives CDR1 ENHRY, CDR2 SYGVKD. This chain's CDR3 is CAITPSGQNTEAFF. CDR3 nucleotides: TGTGCCATCACCCCATCCGGACAGAACACTGAAGCTTTCTTT.

The rearrangement joins TRBV5-8 to TRBJ1-5; TRBD1 agrees at 8 bases. Germline V gene sequence: CDR1 SGHTS, CDR2 YDEGEE. The J segment lost 0 bases and the V segment lost 4 bases, leaving 18 bases of the junction unmatched. The CDR3 is 20 amino acids. CDR3 coding DNA: TGTGCCAGCAGCCCATACCTAGATTCCCAGGGGGCTGGTAGCAATCAGCCCCAGCATTTT. Protein sequence: CASSPYLDSQGAGSNQPQHF. Filled out from reference TRBV5-8 and TRBJ1-5, the complete variable domain reads EAGVTQSPTHLIKTRGQQATLRCSPISGHTSVYWYQQALGLGLQFLLWYDEGEERNRGNFPPRFSGRQFPNYSSELNVNALELEDSALYLCASSPYLDSQGAGSNQPQHFGDGTRLSIL.

The chain uses TRBV7-8 and TRBJ1-1; D is undetermined. V lost 1 base and J lost 0, with 9 bases in between. The CDR3 length is 15 residues. Germline loops: CDR1 SGHVS, CDR2 FQNEAQ. CDR3: CASSLGRNMNTEAFF. The CDR3 DNA sequence: TGTGCCAGCAGCTTAGGTAGAAATATGAACACTGAAGCTTTCTTT. The complete variable domain, with remaining parts taken from reference TRBV7-8 and TRBJ1-1, reads GAGVSQSPRYKVAKRGQDVALRCDPISGHVSLFWYQQALGQGPEFLTYFQNEAQLDKSGLPSDRFFAERPEGSVSTLKIQRTQQEDSAVYLCASSLGRNMNTEAFFGQGTRLTVV.

The J gene is TRBJ1-1, the V gene TRBV7-2; D is possibly TRBD1 (5 bases). Germline assignment: CDR1 SGHTA and CDR2 FQGNSA. With 5 bases removed from V and 7 bases from J, the gap between germline ends came to 8 bases. This CDR3 is built from 11 residues. Here the CDR3 reads CASSAQVEAFF. The CDR3, as DNA: TGTGCCAGCAGCGCACAGGTTGAAGCTTTCTTT.

The V gene is TRBV7-4, the J gene TRBJ1-5, with 7 bases lining up with TRBD1. The CDR3 totals 15 residues. Germline V gives CDR1 SGHVT, CDR2 SQSDAQ. With 4 bases clipped from V and 0 bases from J, the junction kept 3 bases outside the gene matches. CDR3 loop: CASSSGQYSNQPQHF. CDR3 nucleotides: TGTGCCAGCAGCTCGGGACAGTATAGCAATCAGCCCCAGCATTTT.

This chain links TRBV5-1 with TRBJ2-2, with TRBD1 matching over 8 bases. The CDR3 runs to 16 residues. V dropped 4 bases and J dropped 0; count of bases not matched to a gene: 5. Germline loops: CDR1 SGHRS, CDR2 YFSETQ. The DNA for the CDR3 is TGCGCCAGCAGCGTGGACAGGGTGGCGAACACCGGGGAGCTGTTTTTT. Its translation: CASSVDRVANTGELFF.

The chain employs TRBV5-1 and TRBJ2-1; 10 bases line up with TRBD2. This CDR3 contains 17 residues. Germline V lookup: CDR1 SGHRS, CDR2 YFSETQ. J lost 4 bases, V lost 4 bases, and 11 bases had no gene match. The CDR3 DNA reads TGCGCCAGCAGCCGGGCGTCTAGCGGGGGAATATACAATGAGCAGTTCTTC. Translating it yields CASSRASSGGIYNEQFF. Drawing the rest from reference TRBV5-1 and TRBJ2-1, the complete variable domain is KAGVTQTPRYLIKTRGQQVTLSCSPISGHRSVSWYQQTPGQGLQFLFEYFSETQRNKGNFPGRFSGRQFSNSRSEMNVSTLELGDSALYLCASSRASSGGIYNEQFFGPGTRLTVL.

The chain uses TRBV29-1 and TRBJ2-4; possibly TRBD2 for D (6 bases). The CDR3 spans 15 residues. Trimming took 1 base from V and 2 from J, leaving 12 bases between them. Germline V CDR1 and CDR2: SQVTM, ANQGSEA. As DNA, the CDR3 is TGCAGCGTTGAAGTGGGCGGGATATCCAAAAACATTCAGTACTTC. Translated: CSVEVGGISKNIQYF. Supplemented by reference TRBV29-1 and TRBJ2-4, the full variable domain reads SAVISQKPSRDICQRGTSLTIQCQVDSQVTMMFWYRQQPGQSLTLIATANQGSEATYESGFVIDKFPISRPNLTFSTLTVSNMSPEDSSIYLCSVEVGGISKNIQYFGAGTRLSVL.

The V call is TRBV28, the J call TRBJ2-3, with D maybe TRBD2 (6 bases). Trimming stripped 6 bases from V and 4 bases from J, with 11 bases between. From germline, CDR1 is MDHEN and CDR2 SYDVKM. The CDR3 spans 13 residues. The DNA for the CDR3 is TGTGCCAGCAGGCCCGGGGGTCCAGATACGCAGTATTTT. This encodes CASRPGGPDTQYF.

The CDR3 nucleotides read TGCAGCGTTGAAGCGACAGGGGGAGTTACCTATGGCTACACCTTC. Translated, it gives CSVEATGGVTYGYTF. The chain links TRBV29-1 to TRBJ1-2; 9 bases line up with TRBD1. The CDR3 contains 15 residues. V shed 1 base and J 4 bases; nucleotides not matched to a gene: 7. The germline gives CDR1 SQVTM, CDR2 ANQGSEA.

The genes are TRBV19 and TRBJ1-1; D is possibly TRBD1 (6 bases). Germline values: CDR1 LNHDA, CDR2 SQIVND (reference sequence). The CDR3 covers 14 residues. Trimming stripped 4 bases from V and 8 bases from J, with 17 bases between. CDR3 residues: CASSTRGDTGEAFF. The CDR3 coding sequence is TGTGCCAGTAGTACCCGGGGGGACACGGGGGAAGCTTTCTTT.

The rearrangement joins TRBV19 to TRBJ2-6; TRBD1 matches at 8 bases. V lost 10 bases and J lost 0; bases outside the gene matches: 8. CDR3 size: 16 residues. CDR1 LNHDA and CDR2 SQIVND come from the germline V gene (reference sequence). Written as DNA, the CDR3 is TGTGCCACCTCGGGACAGGTCCGCTCTGGGGCCAACGTCCTGACTTTC. Translating it yields CATSGQVRSGANVLTF.

The chain joins TRBV4-3 to TRBJ2-3; TRBD2 matches 14 bases. J gave up 4 bases and V 3 bases, and 9 bases lay outside the gene matches. The CDR3 is 18 residues long. Germline CDR1 is LGHNA and CDR2 is YSLEER. Written as DNA, the CDR3 is TGCGCCAGCAGCCAGATAGCGATGGGACTAGCGGGAGCAGATACGCAGTATTTT. This encodes CASSQIAMGLAGADTQYF.

The chain carries TRBV5-4 and TRBJ2-7; TRBD1 might be the D (6 bases). This CDR3 comprises 15 residues. V lost 3 bases to trimming and J lost 2 bases, with 15 bases between them. The germline V gene has CDR1 SGHNT and CDR2 YYREEE (reference sequence). The CDR3 region has the DNA TGTGCCAGCAGCTCAAAAACAGGGATCCCCTACGAGCAGTACTTC. It yields the protein CASSSKTGIPYEQYF. The full variable domain, in which reference TRBV5-4 and TRBJ2-7 provide the parts outside the CDR3, is ETGVTQSPTHLIKTRGQQVTLRCSSQSGHNTVSWYQQALGQGPQFIFQYYREEENGRGNFPPRFSGLQFPNYSSELNVNALELDDSALYLCASSSKTGIPYEQYFGPGTRLTVT.

This clone has a single count. CDR3 region: CASSLMGREGGTQYF. The CDR3 region has the DNA TGTGCCAGCAGCTTAATGGGGCGGGAGGGCGGGACCCAGTACTTC. The chain has TRBV7-3 and TRBJ2-5, with TRBD2 matching 9 bases. CDR1 and CDR2 from the germline V gene are SGHTA and FQGTGA. The V gene end was trimmed by 1 base and the J gene end by 7 bases; junction bases not matched to a gene: 7. The CDR3 has 15 residues.

Only one count was recorded for this clone. This rearrangement joins TRBV29-1 to TRBJ1-1; maybe TRBD1 (6 bases). V was pared by 7 bases and J by 0 bases, with 12 bases between. CDR1 and CDR2 (germline): SQVTM, ANQGSEA. This CDR3 has 13 amino acids. As DNA, the CDR3 is TGCAGCGGGAACAGGGATATGAACACTGAAGCTTTCTTT. Its translation: CSGNRDMNTEAFF.

The rearrangement joins TRBV6-1 to TRBJ2-7; 9 bases line up with TRBD1. This CDR3 is built from 17 residues. The V gene's germline CDR1 is MNHNS and CDR2 SASEGT. V lost 2 bases to trimming and J lost 5 bases; unmatched junction nucleotides: 13. CDR3 in amino acids: CASSEWLYRGQGHEQYF. CDR3 in DNA: TGTGCCAGCAGTGAATGGTTGTACAGGGGGCAGGGGCACGAGCAGTACTTC.